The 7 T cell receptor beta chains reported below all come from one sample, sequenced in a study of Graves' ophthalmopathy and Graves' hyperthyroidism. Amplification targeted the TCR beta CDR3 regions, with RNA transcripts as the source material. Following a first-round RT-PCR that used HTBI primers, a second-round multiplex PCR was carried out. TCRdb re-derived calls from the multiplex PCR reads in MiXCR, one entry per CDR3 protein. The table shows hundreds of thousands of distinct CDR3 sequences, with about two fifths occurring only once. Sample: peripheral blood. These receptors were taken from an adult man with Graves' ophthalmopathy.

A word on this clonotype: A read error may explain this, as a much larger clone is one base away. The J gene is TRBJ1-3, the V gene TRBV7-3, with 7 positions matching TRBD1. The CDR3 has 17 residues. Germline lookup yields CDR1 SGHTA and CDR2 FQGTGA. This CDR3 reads CASSSSWTGFSGNTTYF. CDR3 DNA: TGTGCCAGCAGCTCATCGTGGACAGGCTTCTCTGGAAACACCACATATTTT.

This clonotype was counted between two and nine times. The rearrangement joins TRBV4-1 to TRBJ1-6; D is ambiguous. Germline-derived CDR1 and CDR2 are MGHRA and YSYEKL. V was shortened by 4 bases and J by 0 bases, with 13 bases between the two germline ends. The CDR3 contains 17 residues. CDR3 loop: CASSPRFGSSYNSPLHF. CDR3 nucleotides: TGCGCCAGCAGCCCAAGATTTGGGAGCTCCTATAATTCACCCCTCCACTTT.

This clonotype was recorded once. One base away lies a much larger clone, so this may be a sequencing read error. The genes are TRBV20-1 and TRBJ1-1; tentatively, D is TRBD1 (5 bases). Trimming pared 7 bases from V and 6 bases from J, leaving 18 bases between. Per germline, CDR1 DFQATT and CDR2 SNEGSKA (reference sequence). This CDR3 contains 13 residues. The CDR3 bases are TGCAGTGTTTATGGGGGAGGAAACTCTGAAGCTTTCTTT. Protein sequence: CSVYGGGNSEAFF.

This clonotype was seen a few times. The CDR3 DNA reads as TGTGCCAGCAGTTCCGGGACATCTACCTACGAGCAGTACTTC. Translating gives CASSSGTSTYEQYF. This chain uses TRBV12-3 or TRBV12-4 with TRBJ2-7, with D possibly matching TRBD1 (6 bases). V shed 4 bases and J shed 2 bases, with 12 bases lying between them. This CDR3 has 14 residues.

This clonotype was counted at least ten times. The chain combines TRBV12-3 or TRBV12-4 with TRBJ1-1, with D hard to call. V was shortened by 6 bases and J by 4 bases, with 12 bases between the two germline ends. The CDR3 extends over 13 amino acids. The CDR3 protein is CASSRKGGTEAFF. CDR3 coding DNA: TGTGCCAGCAGCCGTAAGGGAGGCACTGAAGCTTTCTTT.

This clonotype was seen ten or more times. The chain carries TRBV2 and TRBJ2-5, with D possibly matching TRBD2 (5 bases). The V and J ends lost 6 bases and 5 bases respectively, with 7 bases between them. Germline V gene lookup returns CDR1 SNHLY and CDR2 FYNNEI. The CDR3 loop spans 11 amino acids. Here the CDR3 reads CASRSGETQYF. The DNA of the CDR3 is TGTGCCAGCAGATCGGGGGAGACCCAGTACTTC.

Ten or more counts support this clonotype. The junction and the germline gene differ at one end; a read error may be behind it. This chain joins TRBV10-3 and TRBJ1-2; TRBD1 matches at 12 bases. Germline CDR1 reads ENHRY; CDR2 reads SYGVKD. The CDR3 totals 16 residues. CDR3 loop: CASSEVPGQGAGGYTF. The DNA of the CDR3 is TGTGCCAGCAGTGAAGTCCCGGGACAGGGGGCCGGTGGCTACACCTTC.